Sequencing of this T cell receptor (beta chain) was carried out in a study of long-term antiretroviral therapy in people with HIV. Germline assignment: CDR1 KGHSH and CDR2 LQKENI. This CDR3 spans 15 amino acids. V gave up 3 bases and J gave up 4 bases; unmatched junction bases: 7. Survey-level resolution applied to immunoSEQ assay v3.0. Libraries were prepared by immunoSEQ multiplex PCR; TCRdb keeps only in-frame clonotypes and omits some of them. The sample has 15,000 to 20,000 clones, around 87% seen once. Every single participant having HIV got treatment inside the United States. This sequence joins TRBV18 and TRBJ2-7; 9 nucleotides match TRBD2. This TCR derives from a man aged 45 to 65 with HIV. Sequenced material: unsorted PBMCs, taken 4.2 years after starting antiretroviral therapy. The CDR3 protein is CASSPLGRGGYEQYF. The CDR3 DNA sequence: TGTGCCAGCTCACCGCTTGGGCGGGGGGGTTACGAGCAGTACTTC.